The 28 T cell receptor beta chains below all came from one sample that was sequenced in a study of cytomegalovirus exposure and HLA in healthy donors. The PCR made use of 60 Vbeta and 13 Jbeta primers. Sequencing was performed with immunoSEQ multiplex PCR; in TCRdb, only in-frame clones are kept and a portion is missing. The sample lists around 100,000 clones, about three quarters occurring once. Material: PBMCs. The receptors shown here come from a male donor in good health and CMV-seropositive.

The rearrangement links TRBV4-1 to TRBJ1-2; tentatively, D is TRBD1 (6 bases). V was pared by 2 bases and J by 4 bases, with 17 bases between. CDR1 is MGHRA, CDR2 YSYEKL, per germline. This CDR3 has 16 residues. The CDR3 region is CASSQRNWGLVYGYTF. CDR3 DNA sequence: TGCGCCAGCAGCCAAAGAAATTGGGGGCTGGTCTATGGCTACACCTTC.

The chain joins TRBV27 to TRBJ1-1; D is unresolved. In germline, CDR1 is MNHEY, CDR2 SMNVEV (reference sequence). V was clipped by 6 bases and J by 3 bases, with 14 bases between them. The CDR3 covers 14 residues. The CDR3 region has the DNA TGTGCCAGCAGCCTCTCGGCGGCGTACACTGAAGCTTTCTTT. Protein product: CASSLSAAYTEAFF.

V gene TRBV2 combines with J gene TRBJ1-1; weak D call: TRBD1 (6 bases). V was pared by 5 bases and J by 2 bases, with 15 bases between. This CDR3 has 15 residues. Per the germline V gene, CDR1 is SNHLY and CDR2 is FYNNEI. The CDR3 nucleotides read TGTGCCAGCAGTAGCAGCAGGGGCGGAAACACTGAAGCTTTCTTT. It is translated as CASSSSRGGNTEAFF.

The rearrangement uses TRBV9 and TRBJ1-2; 9 bases fit TRBD1. The CDR3 sequence is 23 residues long. V shed 0 bases and J 3 bases; nucleotides not matched to a gene: 27. The germline V gene has CDR1 SGDLS and CDR2 YYNGEE. DNA for the CDR3: TGTGCCAGCAGCGTAGGGGGCTACCGGGACAGGGTACAAAGCCACTCTAATTACTATGGCTACACCTTC. This sequence encodes CASSVGGYRDRVQSHSNYYGYTF.

J is TRBJ1-1 and V is TRBV30, with a weak D call TRBD1 (5 bases). V dropped 5 bases and J dropped 5 bases, with 18 bases sitting between them. CDR3 length: 14 amino acids. In germline, CDR1 is GTSNPN, CDR2 SVGIG (reference sequence). CDR3 bases: TGTGCCTGGCTAGACCCGGGGGTGGGGACTGAAGCTTTCTTT. Its protein product is CAWLDPGVGTEAFF.

The V and J genes are TRBV9 and TRBJ2-1, with 7 nucleotides matching TRBD2. This CDR3 spans 15 amino acids. CDR1 SGDLS and CDR2 YYNGEE come from the germline V gene. Unmatched junction bases numbered 5, after V lost 0 bases and J lost 5 bases. The CDR3 region has the DNA TGTGCCAGCAGCGTAGTTCCGGGAGGCCACAATGAGCAGTTCTTC. Translating it yields CASSVVPGGHNEQFF.

The chain links TRBV27 to TRBJ2-5; TRBD1 agrees at 9 bases. CDR3 length: 15 amino acids. Germline CDR1 MNHEY, CDR2 SMNVEV (reference sequence). V lost 5 bases and J lost 5; bases outside the gene matches: 9. The CDR3 DNA follows: TGTGCCAGCAGTCTCGGACAGGGGCGGGGGGAGACCCAGTACTTC. This codes for CASSLGQGRGETQYF.

The rearrangement uses TRBV11-2 and TRBJ2-3; possibly TRBD2 for D (5 bases). Germline assignment: CDR1 SGHAT and CDR2 FQNNGV. The CDR3 consists of 15 residues. Deletions cut 5 bases from V and 2 bases from J, with 14 bases between. The CDR3 nucleotides are TGTGCCAGCAGCCTACAGAGACGGGACACAGATACGCAGTATTTT. The encoded protein is CASSLQRRDTDTQYF.

The V gene is TRBV28, the J gene TRBJ1-4, with TRBD1 identical over 8 bases. The germline CDR1 and CDR2 sequences are MDHEN and SYDVKM. Trimming cost V 5 bases and J 7 bases; bases outside gene matches: 3. CDR3 size: 13 residues. The CDR3: CASSPDRGEKLFF. CDR3 bases: TGTGCCAGCAGTCCAGACAGGGGTGAAAAACTGTTTTTT.

This chain joins TRBV5-4 and TRBJ1-2; TRBD1 matches 8 bases. The CDR3 extends over 14 amino acids. Germline V gene data show CDR1 as SGHNT and CDR2 as YYREEE (reference sequence). V was pared by 1 base and J by 5 bases, with 4 bases of the junction left unmatched. Here the CDR3 reads CASSLQGARYGYTF. The CDR3, as DNA: TGTGCCAGCAGCTTGCAGGGGGCCAGGTATGGCTACACCTTC.

The chain couples TRBV7-8 to TRBJ1-5; maybe TRBD1 (5 bases). The germline V gene encodes CDR1 SGHVS and CDR2 FQNEAQ. The CDR3 sequence is 15 residues long. Trimming removed 6 bases at V and 2 bases at J, with 14 bases between. The CDR3: CASRSSGYGNQPQHF. CDR3 coding DNA: TGTGCCAGCAGGTCGTCAGGGTACGGCAATCAGCCCCAGCATTTT.

The rearrangement joins TRBV4-1 to TRBJ2-4; D gene unclear. Germline V CDR1 and CDR2: MGHRA, YSYEKL. The length of the CDR3 is 18 residues. Trimming stripped 4 bases from V and 0 bases from J, with 19 bases between. The DNA for the CDR3 is TGCGCCAGCAGCCCCGTTGATCTTTTCATACTAGCCAAAAACATTCAGTACTTC. As protein: CASSPVDLFILAKNIQYF.

This chain connects TRBV7-8 to TRBJ2-5; weak D call: TRBD2 (6 bases). Germline V gives CDR1 SGHVS, CDR2 FQNEAQ. The germline V and J ends were trimmed by 5 bases and 5 bases, with 15 bases remaining between them. The CDR3 covers 14 residues. The CDR3 DNA is TGTGCCAGCAGCCCAACTGGCGGGGAGGAGACCCAGTACTTC. Amino acid sequence: CASSPTGGEETQYF.

A note on this clone: A read error may produce the germline difference seen at one junction end. The rearrangement links TRBV7-7 to TRBJ2-3; TRBD2 might be the D (7 bases). This CDR3 spans 15 amino acids. Per germline, CDR1 SSHAT and CDR2 FNYEAQ (reference sequence). CDR3 DNA sequence: TGTGCTAGCAGCTTAGGGGGAACGGGAGGAGATACGCAGTATTTT. Encoded protein: CASSLGGTGGDTQYF.

The chain employs TRBV18 and TRBJ2-3; TRBD2 matches 9 bases. In germline, CDR1 is KGHSH, CDR2 LQKENI. The CDR3 is 15 residues long. J gave up 6 bases and V 6 bases, and 10 bases lay outside the gene matches. The CDR3 here is CASSPEIAGADTQYF. The DNA for the CDR3 is TGTGCCAGCTCCCCTGAGATAGCGGGGGCGGATACGCAGTATTTT.

A word on this clone: Other DNA sequences in the same sample also yield this CDR3. The genes are TRBV6-1 and TRBJ2-3; 9 bases map to TRBD2. In germline, CDR1 is MNHNS, CDR2 SASEGT. Trimming cost V 0 bases and J 4 bases; bases outside gene matches: 2. This CDR3 spans 15 amino acids. DNA for the CDR3: TGTGCCAGCAGTGAAGCGCGGGGGGGGGCAGATACGCAGTATTTT. Translation gives CASSEARGGADTQYF.

This chain links TRBV5-4 with TRBJ2-7; D is undetermined. The germline gives CDR1 SGHNT, CDR2 YYREEE (reference sequence). The CDR3 is 13 residues long. The V end lost 4 bases, the J end lost 1 base, and 9 bases lay between the germline ends. CDR3 coding DNA: TGTGCCAGCAGCGAGCAACTTTCCTACGAGCAGTACTTC. It encodes CASSEQLSYEQYF.

This clone came up once. In DNA, the CDR3 is TGTGCTAGTGCTAGCGCCGAGACCCAGTACTTC. Its translation: CASASAETQYF. This chain uses TRBV12-5 with TRBJ2-5, with D perhaps matching TRBD2 (6 bases). The germline V gene has CDR1 LGHNT and CDR2 FRNRAP. The CDR3 runs to 11 residues. V lost 7 bases and J 5 bases, leaving 8 bases between the germline ends.

J is TRBJ2-7 and V is TRBV7-2; 9 nucleotides line up with TRBD2. The CDR3 contains 15 residues. Germline loops: CDR1 SGHTA, CDR2 FQGNSA. V was clipped by 5 bases and J by 2 bases; unmatched bases: 7. CDR3 sequence: CASSHWRGGPYEQYF. CDR3 DNA: TGTGCCAGCAGCCACTGGCGGGGGGGCCCCTACGAGCAGTACTTC. The full variable domain, rest sourced from reference TRBV7-2 and TRBJ2-7, is GAGVSQSPSNKVTEKGKDVELRCDPISGHTALYWYRQSLGQGLEFLIYFQGNSAPDKSGLPSDRFSAERTGGSVSTLTIQRTQQEDSAVYLCASSHWRGGPYEQYFGPGTRLTVT.

The gene calls are TRBV6-5 and TRBJ1-1, with D tentatively TRBD1 (6 bases). CDR1 and CDR2 (germline): MNHEY, SVGAGI. Trimming left V 1 base short and J 0 bases short, with 9 bases between. The CDR3 runs to 15 residues. CDR3 DNA: TGTGCCAGCAGTTACTACGGGACAATGAACACTGAAGCTTTCTTT. This sequence encodes CASSYYGTMNTEAFF.

The CDR3 region is CATSSPFQAGGPLEQFF. The CDR3 DNA follows: TGTGCCACCAGCAGCCCATTCCAAGCGGGGGGGCCGCTTGAGCAGTTCTTC. V is TRBV15 and J is TRBJ2-1; TRBD2 matches at 10 bases. Germline CDR1 is LNHNV and CDR2 is YYDKDF (reference sequence). V lost 3 bases to trimming and J lost 9 bases; unmatched junction nucleotides: 14. The length of the CDR3 is 17 residues. Supplemented by reference TRBV15 and TRBJ2-1, the full variable domain reads DAMVIQNPRYQVTQFGKPVTLSCSQTLNHNVMYWYQQKSSQAPKLLFHYYDKDFNNEADTPDNFQSRRPNTSFCFLDIRSPGLGDTAMYLCATSSPFQAGGPLEQFFGPGTRLTVL.

The V and J genes are TRBV6-5 and TRBJ2-7; D remains ambiguous. V shed 4 bases and J shed 6 bases, with 16 bases lying between them. This CDR3 is 14 amino acids long. The V gene's germline CDR1 is MNHEY and CDR2 SVGAGI. The CDR3 coding sequence is TGTGCCAGCAGTTTTGAAAGATGGTCAGGCGAGCAGTACTTC. Translated: CASSFERWSGEQYF.

V and J are TRBV4-3 and TRBJ1-4; TRBD1 agrees at 8 bases. CDR3 length: 15 amino acids. Germline V gives CDR1 LGHNA, CDR2 YSLEER. With V trimmed by 1 base and J by 7 bases, 5 bases remained unmatched. The CDR3 coding sequence is TGCGCCAGCAGCCAAGGGACAGGGAGGGGTGAAAAACTGTTTTTT. Its protein is CASSQGTGRGEKLFF.

The chain is built from TRBV19 and TRBJ1-6; D not certain. This CDR3 is 15 amino acids long. Germline CDR1 is LNHDA and CDR2 is SQIVND (reference sequence). The germline V and J ends were trimmed by 3 bases and 0 bases, with 6 bases remaining between them. The CDR3 region is CASSIYSSYNSPLHF. The CDR3 nucleotides are TGTGCCAGTAGTATTTACAGCTCCTATAATTCACCCCTCCACTTT. Together with reference TRBV19 and TRBJ1-6, the CDR3 gives the full variable domain: DGGITQSPKYLFRKEGQNVTLSCEQNLNHDAMYWYRQDPGQGLRLIYYSQIVNDFQKGDIAEGYSVSREKKESFPLTVTSAQKNPTAFYLCASSIYSSYNSPLHFGNGTRLTVT.

V is TRBV30 and J is TRBJ1-2, with 10 bases identical to TRBD1. The V gene end was trimmed by 3 bases and the J gene end by 8 bases; junction bases not matched to a gene: 15. The CDR3 has 16 residues. Germline values: CDR1 GTSNPN, CDR2 SVGIG (reference sequence). The CDR3 nucleotides read TGTGCCTGGAGGGGGACAGGGGCCACTGTAGGATGGGGCTACACCTTC. Its protein is CAWRGTGATVGWGYTF.

The rearrangement links TRBV19 to TRBJ1-1; D is unresolved. Trimming cost V 3 bases and J 6 bases, with 14 bases left between them. Germline assignment: CDR1 LNHDA and CDR2 SQIVND (reference sequence). This CDR3 is built from 14 residues. This chain's CDR3 is CASSIRVSRPEAFF. CDR3 nucleotide sequence: TGTGCCAGTAGTATTCGGGTTTCCCGTCCTGAAGCTTTCTTT.

The genes are TRBV7-8 and TRBJ1-2; possible D gene TRBD1, 6 bases. This CDR3 spans 17 amino acids. Trimming cost V 1 base and J 6 bases, with 21 bases left between them. From germline, CDR1 is SGHVS and CDR2 FQNEAQ. Here the CDR3 DNA reads TGTGCCAGCAGCTTAGGTAATATACAGGGACCCAACGATGGCTACACCTTC. Protein: CASSLGNIQGPNDGYTF. The full variable domain, with the rest looked up from reference TRBV7-8 and TRBJ1-2, is GAGVSQSPRYKVAKRGQDVALRCDPISGHVSLFWYQQALGQGPEFLTYFQNEAQLDKSGLPSDRFFAERPEGSVSTLKIQRTQQEDSAVYLCASSLGNIQGPNDGYTFGSGTRLTVV.

The V call is TRBV5-4, the J call TRBJ1-2; a possible D gene is TRBD1 (6 bases). Trimming pared 3 bases from V and 7 bases from J, leaving 10 bases between. The germline gives CDR1 SGHNT, CDR2 YYREEE (reference sequence). The CDR3 extends over 12 amino acids. Here the CDR3 DNA reads TGTGCCAGCAGCTCGAGGGGGGGTGGCTACACCTTC. This translates into CASSSRGGGYTF.